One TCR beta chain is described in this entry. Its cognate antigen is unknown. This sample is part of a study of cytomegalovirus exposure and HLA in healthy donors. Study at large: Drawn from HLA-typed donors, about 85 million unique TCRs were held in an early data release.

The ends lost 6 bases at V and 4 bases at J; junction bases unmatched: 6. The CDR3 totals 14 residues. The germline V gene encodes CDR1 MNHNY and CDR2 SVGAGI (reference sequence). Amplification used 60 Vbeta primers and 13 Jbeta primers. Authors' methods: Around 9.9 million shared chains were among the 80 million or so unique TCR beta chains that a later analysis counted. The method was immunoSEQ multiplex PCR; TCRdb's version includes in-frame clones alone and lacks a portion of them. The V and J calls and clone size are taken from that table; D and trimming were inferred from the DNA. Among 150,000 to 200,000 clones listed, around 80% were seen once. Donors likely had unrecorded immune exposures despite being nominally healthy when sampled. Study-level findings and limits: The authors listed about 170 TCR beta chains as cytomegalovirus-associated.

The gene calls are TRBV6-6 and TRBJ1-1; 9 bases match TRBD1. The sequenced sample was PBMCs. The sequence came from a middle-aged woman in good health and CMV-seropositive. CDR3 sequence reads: CASREGQGGTEAFF. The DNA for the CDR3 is TGTGCCAGCAGGGAGGGACAGGGTGGCACTGAAGCTTTCTTT.